The source of this T cell receptor (beta chain) is a study of cytomegalovirus exposure and HLA in healthy donors. The study's findings and limits: Association of a missense DCLRE1C variant with TCR beta V- and J-gene trimming was reported in a later analysis. The authors assumed roughly uniform sequencing depth across donors for presence/absence analyses. In a later analysis, common viral pathogens appeared linked to several of the most significant clusters. A likely sequencing artifact accounted for one observed cluster of highly shared sequence variants.

Note on this clone: What it binds is not known.

PCR amplification relied on 60 Vbeta primers (plus 13 Jbeta primers). Clones were sequenced by immunoSEQ multiplex PCR, and TCRdb holds only the in-frame ones, with some missing. The sample lists roughly 140,000 clones, 75% to 85% occurring once. The sequenced sample consisted of PBMCs. This TCR came from a woman between 18 and 29 years old in good health and CMV-seropositive.

The CDR3 spells CASSPGLPGRNSYNEQFF. CDR3 nucleotide sequence: TGCGCCAGCAGCCCAGGCTTACCTGGCAGGAACTCTTACAATGAGCAGTTCTTC. This chain links TRBV4-1 with TRBJ2-1, with D unresolved. The CDR3 runs to 18 residues. The V end lost 4 bases, the J end lost 4 bases, and 23 bases lay between the germline ends. Germline V gene data show CDR1 as MGHRA and CDR2 as YSYEKL.